Presented here are 26 T cell receptor beta chains from one specimen sequenced in a study of blood T cell repertoires in COVID-19. Produced via immunoSEQ multiplex PCR; TCRdb's table is partial and in-frame only. The sample includes about 120,000 clones, around 80% of them seen just once. Input material: peripheral blood. All receptors come from a woman in her 50s with acute or convalescent COVID-19.

V is TRBV11-1 and J is TRBJ2-1; D remains unclear. CDR3 size: 15 residues. The V end lost 1 base, the J end lost 2 bases, and 9 bases lay between the germline ends. Germline CDR1 reads SGHAT; CDR2 reads FQDESV (reference sequence). This CDR3 is CASSLGPRTYNEQFF. The CDR3 bases are TGTGCCAGCAGCTTAGGGCCCAGAACCTACAATGAGCAGTTCTTC.

The gene calls are TRBV12-3 or TRBV12-4 and TRBJ2-2; tentatively, D is TRBD1 (5 bases). This CDR3 comprises 13 residues. The germline V and J ends were trimmed by 6 bases and 6 bases, with 11 bases remaining between them. As DNA, the CDR3 is TGTGCCAGCAGCCCGACAGCGTCCGGGGAGCTGTTTTTT. This translates into CASSPTASGELFF.

This clone was seen once. The chain joins TRBV19 to TRBJ1-1; no definite D call. CDR3 length equals 12 residues. Looked up from germline, CDR1 is LNHDA and CDR2 is SQIVND (reference sequence). The ends were cut back, 4 bases at V and 6 bases at J, with 9 bases in the middle. CDR3: CASSTNGPEAFF. CDR3 sequence (DNA): TGTGCCAGTAGTACCAATGGCCCTGAAGCTTTCTTT.

This sequence joins TRBV28 and TRBJ2-7; D is possibly TRBD1 (6 bases). The CDR3 is made up of 13 amino acids. Trimming took 2 bases from V and 6 from J, leaving 11 bases between them. The germline V gene has CDR1 MDHEN and CDR2 SYDVKM. The CDR3, as DNA: TGTGCCAGCAGTTTAGGGGGCCGGGTCGAGCAGTACTTC. This translates into CASSLGGRVEQYF.

This clone occurred a few times. DNA of the CDR3: TGTGCCAGCTCACCGGGCGAGAAGCCCCAGCATTTT. Translated: CASSPGEKPQHF. This rearrangement joins TRBV18 to TRBJ1-5; D is uncertain. The CDR3 has 12 residues. With 3 bases removed from V and 8 bases from J, the gap between germline ends came to 8 bases. Germline V gene data show CDR1 as KGHSH and CDR2 as LQKENI.

This chain joins TRBV19 and TRBJ1-5, with D perhaps TRBD1 (5 bases). Germline CDR1 reads LNHDA; CDR2 reads SQIVND (reference sequence). This CDR3 is 14 amino acids long. V shed 1 base and J shed 7 bases, with 11 bases lying between them. The CDR3 reads CASSIARVWQPQHF. DNA for the CDR3: TGTGCCAGTAGTATAGCCAGGGTATGGCAGCCCCAGCATTTT.

The chain couples TRBV20-1 to TRBJ1-2, with D unclear. CDR3 length: 10 amino acids. Trimming took off 0 bases at V and 6 bases at J, with 2 bases between the two ends. CDR1 is DFQATT and CDR2 is SNEGSKA in the germline V gene (reference sequence). CDR3 residues: CSARDNGYTF. CDR3 coding DNA: TGCAGTGCTAGAGATAATGGCTACACCTTC.

This clone appeared once. The genes are TRBV19 and TRBJ1-2; D uncertain. V shed 4 bases and J shed 3 bases, with 12 bases lying between them. The CDR3 length is 14 residues. The germline CDR1 and CDR2 sequences are LNHDA and SQIVND (reference sequence). The CDR3 spells CASSTPRGYYGYTF. The CDR3 region has the DNA TGTGCCAGTAGTACCCCCCGGGGTTACTATGGCTACACCTTC.

The chain carries TRBV7-9 and TRBJ2-5; D is possibly TRBD2 (6 bases). CDR1 is SEHNR, CDR2 FQNEAQ, per germline (reference sequence). Trimming shortened V by 5 bases and J by 5 bases, and 21 bases separated the two germline ends. The CDR3 runs to 16 residues. The CDR3 nucleotides read TGTGCCAGCAGCGCCCTTCCATCAGCGGGTGGCGAGACCCAGTACTTC. This codes for CASSALPSAGGETQYF.

V is TRBV2 and J is TRBJ2-7; tentative D call: TRBD1 (6 bases). The CDR3 is made up of 13 amino acids. V lost 5 bases, J lost 4 bases, and 12 bases lay in between. The germline CDR1 and CDR2 sequences are SNHLY and FYNNEI. The CDR3 is CASSKDGTYEQYF. CDR3 DNA sequence: TGTGCCAGCAGTAAAGACGGGACATACGAGCAGTACTTC.

The chain uses TRBV15 and TRBJ1-2; 10 bases line up with TRBD1. V lost 0 bases and J lost 10; bases outside the gene matches: 8. Germline V gene sequence: CDR1 LNHNV, CDR2 YYDKDF (reference sequence). This CDR3 comprises 15 residues. The CDR3 DNA is TGTGCCACCAGCAGAGATTGGGGGACAGGGGTGGACTACACCTTC. Residues: CATSRDWGTGVDYTF. Combining the CDR3 with reference TRBV15 and TRBJ1-2 gives the whole variable domain DAMVIQNPRYQVTQFGKPVTLSCSQTLNHNVMYWYQQKSSQAPKLLFHYYDKDFNNEADTPDNFQSRRPNTSFCFLDIRSPGLGDTAMYLCATSRDWGTGVDYTFGSGTRLTVV.

This clone has just one count. This rearrangement joins TRBV5-1 to TRBJ1-1; TRBD1 aligns across 8 bases. Trimming took 6 bases from V and 1 from J; bases not matched to a gene: 2. CDR1 and CDR2 (germline): SGHRS, YFSETQ. The CDR3 is made up of 13 amino acids. CDR3 sequence (DNA): TGCGCCAGCACCGGGACAGGGAACACTGAAGCTTTCTTT. Translation gives CASTGTGNTEAFF.

J is TRBJ1-5 and V is TRBV10-3; D call uncertain. The V gene's germline CDR1 is ENHRY and CDR2 SYGVKD. The CDR3 extends over 14 amino acids. Trimming left V 4 bases short and J 0 bases short, with 7 bases between. The CDR3 is CAISAVNSNQPQHF. The DNA for the CDR3 is TGTGCCATCAGTGCTGTAAATAGCAATCAGCCCCAGCATTTT.

This sequence joins TRBV5-1 and TRBJ2-1; weak D call: TRBD1 (6 bases). The ends were cut back, 0 bases at V and 4 bases at J, with 11 bases in the middle. The germline V gene encodes CDR1 SGHRS and CDR2 YFSETQ. The CDR3 runs to 15 residues. For the CDR3, the DNA is TGCGCCAGCAGCTTGGCAGGGCAGGGGTACAATGAGCAGTTCTTC. Protein product: CASSLAGQGYNEQFF.

The chain uses TRBV4-1 and TRBJ1-1; TRBD1 matches at 7 bases. Germline V gene sequence: CDR1 MGHRA, CDR2 YSYEKL. The CDR3 is 15 amino acids. V lost 5 bases, J lost 0 bases, and 6 bases stayed unmatched. In DNA, the CDR3 is TGCGCCAGCAGCTCCGGGACAGCTTTGAACACTGAAGCTTTCTTT. Amino acid sequence: CASSSGTALNTEAFF.

This rearrangement joins TRBV11-1 to TRBJ2-2; D is possibly TRBD2 (5 bases). CDR3 size: 15 residues. V dropped 3 bases and J dropped 0 bases, with 8 bases sitting between them. In germline, CDR1 is SGHAT, CDR2 FQDESV (reference sequence). CDR3 sequence (DNA): TGTGCCAGCAGCTTGCAACTAGCGAACACCGGGGAGCTGTTTTTT. It yields the protein CASSLQLANTGELFF.

This clone was counted once. The chain couples TRBV6-6 to TRBJ1-1; D call uncertain. Looked up from germline, CDR1 is MNHNY and CDR2 is SVGAGI (reference sequence). The CDR3 runs to 11 residues. The V end was cut by 3 bases, the J end by 8 bases, with 7 bases between. The CDR3 region has the DNA TGTGCCAGCAGTTATCCGGGGGAAGCTTTCTTT. This translates into CASSYPGEAFF.

The V gene is TRBV18, the J gene TRBJ2-3, with D uncertain. In germline, CDR1 is KGHSH, CDR2 LQKENI. The V end was cut by 2 bases, the J end by 5 bases, with 11 bases between. The CDR3 loop spans 14 amino acids. The CDR3 DNA reads TGTGCCAGCTCACCAGATAGATCGGGAGATACGCAGTATTTT. Amino acid sequence: CASSPDRSGDTQYF.

The chain has TRBV5-1 and TRBJ2-3, with 9 bases that match TRBD2. V lost 6 bases and J lost 4; bases outside the gene matches: 6. Per the germline V gene, CDR1 is SGHRS and CDR2 is YFSETQ. This CDR3 is 14 amino acids long. This CDR3 reads CASMASGDADTQYF. In DNA, the CDR3 is TGCGCCAGCATGGCTAGCGGGGACGCAGATACGCAGTATTTT.

The genes are TRBV11-3 and TRBJ1-1, with D unresolved. V was clipped by 3 bases and J by 3 bases, with 8 bases between them. This CDR3 has 13 residues. Germline V gene data show CDR1 as SGHNT and CDR2 as YENEEA. The CDR3 spells CASSFNRDTEAFF. The CDR3 coding sequence is TGTGCCAGCAGCTTTAACCGGGACACTGAAGCTTTCTTT.

The chain links TRBV7-8 to TRBJ1-5; no reliable D call. V lost 0 bases and J 3 bases, leaving 6 bases between the germline ends. This CDR3 has 14 residues. Per germline, CDR1 SGHVS and CDR2 FQNEAQ. This CDR3 reads CASSLAHNNQPQHF. The DNA of the CDR3 is TGTGCCAGCAGCTTAGCGCACAACAATCAGCCCCAGCATTTT.

The rearrangement joins TRBV3-1 (or the pseudogene TRBV3-2) to TRBJ1-6; a possible D gene is TRBD1 (6 bases). Germline V gene data show CDR1 as LGHDT and CDR2 as YNNKEL (reference sequence). The CDR3 loop spans 16 amino acids. V lost 4 bases and J lost 5, with 15 bases in between. CDR3 protein: CASSLLPGQDNSPLHF. The CDR3 bases are TGTGCCAGCAGCCTCCTCCCGGGACAAGATAATTCACCCCTCCACTTT.

The chain joins TRBV7-9 to TRBJ1-1; no clear D gene. CDR1 is SEHNR, CDR2 FQNEAQ, per germline (reference sequence). This CDR3 is built from 10 residues. V dropped 8 bases and J dropped 5 bases, with 6 bases sitting between them. CDR3 in DNA: TGTGCCAGCTCGGGGACTGAAGCTTTCTTT. Translated, it gives CASSGTEAFF.

The gene calls are TRBV27 and TRBJ2-7, with 7 bases fitting TRBD1. CDR1 MNHEY and CDR2 SMNVEV come from the germline V gene (reference sequence). Losses at the gene ends were 8 bases for V and 5 bases for J; bases not matched to a gene: 9. The CDR3 covers 13 residues. CDR3 sequence (DNA): TGTGCCAGCCACCCGACAGGGCACCACGAGCAGTACTTC. Translation gives CASHPTGHHEQYF.

The V and J genes are TRBV5-1 and TRBJ1-3; D may be TRBD1 (5 bases). The CDR3 spans 15 residues. The germline V gene has CDR1 SGHRS and CDR2 YFSETQ. Between the trimmed V and J ends, which lost 4 bases and 0 bases, there was a span of 11 bases. CDR3 in amino acids: CASSLGVYSGNTIYF. CDR3 DNA sequence: TGCGCCAGCAGCCTAGGGGTGTACTCTGGAAACACCATATATTTT.

Worth noting for this clone: Within the sample, other DNA sequences also encode this same CDR3. This rearrangement joins TRBV28 to TRBJ1-6; 9 bases map to TRBD1. The V segment lost 3 bases and the J segment 6 bases; nucleotides outside the gene matches: 0. This CDR3 contains 14 residues. Germline CDR1 MDHEN, CDR2 SYDVKM. The CDR3 sequence is CASSLGQGNSPLHF. CDR3 coding DNA: TGTGCCAGCAGTTTGGGACAGGGTAATTCACCCCTCCACTTT.